Presented here are 21 T cell receptor beta chains from one specimen sequenced in a study of cytomegalovirus exposure and HLA in healthy donors. Primers: 60 Vbeta forward and 13 Jbeta reverse. Repertoires were generated with immunoSEQ multiplex PCR, while TCRdb's copy carries only in-frame clones and drops some. The sample has 110,000 to 150,000 clones; over 70% are singletons. The sample consisted of PBMCs. These receptors all come from a middle-aged woman in good health and CMV-seronegative.

The J gene is TRBJ1-2, the V gene TRBV6-6, with D unresolved. V was shortened by 0 bases and J by 5 bases, with 13 bases between the two germline ends. Per the germline V gene, CDR1 is MNHNY and CDR2 is SVGAGI (reference sequence). CDR3 length equals 15 residues. The CDR3 DNA reads as TGTGCCAGCAGTTACTCAGAGGGCGGCTCTTATGGCTACACCTTC. Translation: CASSYSEGGSYGYTF.

The V and J genes are TRBV5-1 and TRBJ1-1, with TRBD1 matching over 9 bases. Germline V gene lookup returns CDR1 SGHRS and CDR2 YFSETQ. The length of the CDR3 is 17 residues. The J segment lost 0 bases and the V segment lost 2 bases, leaving 8 bases of the junction unmatched. The CDR3 region has the DNA TGCGCCAGCAGCTTCTCCGGGACAGGGATGATGAACACTGAAGCTTTCTTT. It specifies CASSFSGTGMMNTEAFF.

This clone was seen a handful of times. V gene TRBV13 combines with J gene TRBJ1-4, with 10 bases that match TRBD1. CDR1 is PRHDT and CDR2 is FYEKMQ in the germline V gene (reference sequence). CDR3 length equals 15 residues. The V gene end was trimmed by 6 bases and the J gene end by 8 bases; junction bases not matched to a gene: 9. Here the CDR3 DNA reads TGTGCCAGCAGTTTTTCGGACAGGGGGAGGGAAAAACTGTTTTTT. This encodes CASSFSDRGREKLFF.

The chain uses TRBV5-1 and TRBJ2-3, with D possibly being TRBD1 (5 bases). CDR3 size: 15 residues. Germline V lookup: CDR1 SGHRS, CDR2 YFSETQ. V lost 3 bases and J lost 2, with 13 bases in between. CDR3 residues: CASSSGSFHTDTQYF. In DNA, the CDR3 is TGCGCCAGCAGCTCAGGGTCCTTCCACACAGATACGCAGTATTTT. The full variable domain, its missing parts supplied by reference TRBV5-1 and TRBJ2-3, is KAGVTQTPRYLIKTRGQQVTLSCSPISGHRSVSWYQQTPGQGLQFLFEYFSETQRNKGNFPGRFSGRQFSNSRSEMNVSTLELGDSALYLCASSSGSFHTDTQYFGPGTRLTVL.

This clone appeared a few times. The chain links TRBV30 to TRBJ1-2, with a possible D match to TRBD1 (6 bases). The CDR3 loop spans 14 amino acids. Germline assignment: CDR1 GTSNPN and CDR2 SVGIG (reference sequence). V lost 2 bases and J lost 6, with 16 bases in between. This CDR3 is CAWSSLQGSNGYTF. The DNA of the CDR3 is TGTGCCTGGAGTTCCTTACAGGGCTCGAATGGCTACACCTTC.

The CDR3 loop reads CASSLDRQNYGYTF. CDR3 coding DNA: TGTGCCAGCAGCTTGGACAGGCAAAACTATGGCTACACCTTC. The V and J genes are TRBV5-6 and TRBJ1-2, with D tentatively TRBD1 (5 bases). The CDR3 contains 14 residues. Germline assignment: CDR1 SGHDT and CDR2 YYEEEE. Trimming took off 0 bases at V and 2 bases at J, with 8 bases between the two ends. The variable domain in full, completed from reference TRBV5-6 and TRBJ1-2, reads DAGVTQSPTHLIKTRGQQVTLRCSPKSGHDTVSWYQQALGQGPQFIFQYYEEEERQRGNFPDRFSGHQFPNYSSELNVNALLLGDSALYLCASSLDRQNYGYTFGSGTRLTVV.

In the case of this clone: The germline gene is not matched at one end of the junction; a read error may be the cause. V gene TRBV7-9 combines with J gene TRBJ2-1; D not resolved. The germline V gene encodes CDR1 SEHNR and CDR2 FQNEAQ (reference sequence). The CDR3 is made up of 12 amino acids. CDR3 protein: CSSSSLRDEQFF. The CDR3 DNA sequence: TGTTCCAGCAGCTCTCTTCGGGATGAGCAGTTCTTC.

J is TRBJ1-4 and V is TRBV6-1; tentatively, D is TRBD1 (5 bases). Trimming took off 7 bases at V and 2 bases at J, with 11 bases between the two ends. Looked up from germline, CDR1 is MNHNS and CDR2 is SASEGT. The CDR3 covers 14 residues. In DNA form, the CDR3 reads TGTGCCAGCATCGGGGGTGGCACTAATGAAAAACTGTTTTTT. Its protein product is CASIGGGTNEKLFF.

This clone was found a few times. One end of the junction is discordant with germline, which a read error may explain. The gene calls are TRBV5-6 and TRBJ2-7, with 12 bases lining up with TRBD1. The CDR3 loop spans 13 amino acids. Germline assignment: CDR1 SGHDT and CDR2 YYEEEE. The CDR3 sequence: CASSLGRDRGLNF. The DNA for the CDR3 is TGTGCCAGCAGCTTGGGCCGGGACAGGGGGCTTAACTTC.

The V call is TRBV5-1, the J call TRBJ2-1; the match to TRBD2 covers 8 bases. The germline gives CDR1 SGHRS, CDR2 YFSETQ. The trim removed 2 bases at V and 5 bases at J, leaving 9 bases unmatched. CDR3 length equals 16 residues. Here the CDR3 reads CASSFVVRGGDNEQFF. CDR3 nucleotides: TGCGCCAGCAGCTTTGTGGTACGGGGGGGAGACAATGAGCAGTTCTTC.

The sample holds one count of this clone. The V gene is TRBV2, the J gene TRBJ1-5, with no clear D. CDR3 size: 12 residues. The germline V and J ends were trimmed by 6 bases and 5 bases, with 8 bases remaining between them. The germline V gene has CDR1 SNHLY and CDR2 FYNNEI. The CDR3 loop reads CASSNGDQPQHF. The CDR3, as DNA: TGTGCCAGCAGCAACGGGGATCAGCCCCAGCATTTT.

The J gene is TRBJ1-4, the V gene TRBV4-1; D might be TRBD1 (5 bases). The CDR3 is 16 amino acids. Germline CDR1 and CDR2: MGHRA and YSYEKL. V lost 2 bases, J lost 0 bases, and 10 bases lay in between. CDR3 DNA sequence: TGCGCCAGCAGCCAAATCTCGACAGCAACTAATGAAAAACTGTTTTTT. It encodes CASSQISTATNEKLFF.

CDR3: CASSSGQGGYGYTF. The CDR3 DNA reads as TGTGCCAGCAGCTCCGGACAGGGCGGTTATGGCTACACCTTC. The rearrangement joins TRBV9 to TRBJ1-2; 8 bases are a match to TRBD1. Germline V CDR1 and CDR2: SGDLS, YYNGEE. V shed 4 bases and J 5 bases; nucleotides not matched to a gene: 7. This CDR3 has 14 amino acids. The full variable domain, completed using reference TRBV9 and TRBJ1-2, is DSGVTQTPKHLITATGQRVTLRCSPRSGDLSVYWYQQSLDQGLQFLIQYYNGEERAKGNILERFSAQQFPDLHSELNLSSLELGDSALYFCASSSGQGGYGYTFGSGTRLTVV.

This clone has more than one count but fewer than ten. The J gene is TRBJ1-1, the V gene TRBV6-5; a possible D gene is TRBD1 (6 bases). Trimming took 0 bases from V and 9 from J, leaving 17 bases between them. The CDR3 has 15 residues. Germline CDR1 is MNHEY and CDR2 is SVGAGI. The CDR3 DNA sequence: TGTGCCAGCAGTTACTCGACAGGTTTTAAGGCGAAAGCTTTCTTT. Translated, it gives CASSYSTGFKAKAFF.

V gene TRBV27 combines with J gene TRBJ2-4; 8 bases are a match to TRBD2. V shed 1 base and J 0 bases; nucleotides not matched to a gene: 5. CDR1 is MNHEY, CDR2 SMNVEV, per germline (reference sequence). The CDR3 totals 17 residues. CDR3 nucleotides: TGTGCCAGCAGTTTATATTCGGGGGGGGGAGCCAAAAACATTCAGTACTTC. It specifies CASSLYSGGGAKNIQYF.

The V call is TRBV7-8, the J call TRBJ1-2; a possible D gene is TRBD1 (6 bases). The germline V gene has CDR1 SGHVS and CDR2 FQNEAQ. Trimming took 1 base from V and 0 from J, leaving 6 bases between them. This CDR3 is 14 amino acids long. CDR3 sequence: CASSLGGPNYGYTF. The CDR3 bases are TGTGCCAGCAGCTTAGGGGGGCCTAACTATGGCTACACCTTC.

This clone was found once. This chain connects TRBV5-1 to TRBJ2-5; 8 bases line up with TRBD2. Looked up from germline, CDR1 is SGHRS and CDR2 is YFSETQ. This CDR3 has 17 residues. V lost 4 bases and J lost 0; bases outside the gene matches: 11. Here the CDR3 reads CASSRRIAGSYQETQYF. In DNA form, the CDR3 reads TGCGCCAGCAGCCGGAGGATAGCGGGGTCGTACCAAGAGACCCAGTACTTC.

This clone was picked up a small number of times. V gene TRBV10-1 combines with J gene TRBJ1-1; TRBD1 agrees at 8 bases. There are 13 residues in the CDR3. V gave up 6 bases and J gave up 1 base; unmatched junction bases: 1. The V gene's germline CDR1 is WNHNN and CDR2 SYGVQD (reference sequence). The chain's CDR3 is CASRGQANTEAFF. The CDR3 bases are TGCGCCAGCAGGGGACAGGCGAACACTGAAGCTTTCTTT.

CDR3 sequence (DNA): TGTGCCAGCAGCTTAGAACAGGGAAATCGTGGCTACACCTTC. This gives the protein CASSLEQGNRGYTF. This rearrangement joins TRBV7-2 to TRBJ1-2, with D possibly TRBD1 on 6 matching bases. V lost 1 base and J 7 bases, leaving 13 bases between the germline ends. Germline assignment: CDR1 SGHTA and CDR2 FQGNSA. This CDR3 is built from 14 residues.

Here the CDR3 DNA reads TGTGCCAGCAGCTACAGGGGGTATAATTCACCCCTCCACTTT. This sequence encodes CASSYRGYNSPLHF. The V call is TRBV27, the J call TRBJ1-6; 8 bases are a match to TRBD1. The V gene's germline CDR1 is MNHEY and CDR2 SMNVEV (reference sequence). CDR3 length: 14 residues. The V gene end was trimmed by 6 bases and the J gene end by 4 bases; junction bases not matched to a gene: 2.

Regarding this clone: This CDR3 fails to terminate in the conserved phenylalanine or tryptophan, so it likely reflects a read error. This rearrangement joins TRBV5-6 to TRBJ1-1, with 7 nucleotides matching TRBD1. This CDR3 has 19 residues. Trimming removed 2 bases from V and 1 base from J; junction bases left unmatched: 17. From germline, CDR1 is SGHDT and CDR2 YYEEEE. CDR3 DNA: TGTGCCAGCAGCTTAGGTTATCGGTACAGGGGAAAAGGGAACACTGAAGCTTTCTCT. This sequence encodes CASSLGYRYRGKGNTEAFS.